One and the same sample provided the 14 T cell receptor beta chains below, sequenced in a study of blood T cell repertoires in COVID-19. Profiling relied on immunoSEQ multiplex PCR, and the TCRdb table lists in-frame clones only, not all of them. The sample holds 120,000 or so clones, approximately 81% seen once. The sample consisted of peripheral blood. These receptor sequences come from a woman aged 25-40 years who had recovered from COVID-19.

This clone was counted between two and nine times. This chain joins TRBV25-1 and TRBJ2-1, with D possibly being TRBD1 (6 bases). V dropped 8 bases and J dropped 2 bases, with 19 bases sitting between them. This CDR3 comprises 16 residues. CDR1 is MGHDK, CDR2 SYGVNS, per germline. CDR3 in DNA: TGTGCCAGCGTCCCTCCGGGACACGGTGCCTACAATGAGCAGTTCTTC. Translating it yields CASVPPGHGAYNEQFF.

This chain connects TRBV18 to TRBJ1-4, with D tentatively TRBD1 (6 bases). Per the germline V gene, CDR1 is KGHSH and CDR2 is LQKENI. The CDR3 extends over 18 amino acids. Trimming took 1 base from V and 0 from J, leaving 15 bases between them. This chain's CDR3 is CASSPQQGSKATNEKLFF. In nucleotides, the CDR3 is TGTGCCAGCTCACCACAACAGGGCAGCAAAGCAACTAATGAAAAACTGTTTTTT. Drawing the rest from reference TRBV18 and TRBJ1-4, the complete variable domain is NAGVMQNPRHLVRRRGQEARLRCSPMKGHSHVYWYRQLPEEGLKFMVYLQKENIIDESGMPKERFSAEFPKEGPSILRIQQVVRGDSAAYFCASSPQQGSKATNEKLFFGSGTQLSVL.

The rearrangement uses TRBV18 and TRBJ1-5; weak D call: TRBD1 (5 bases). The CDR3 extends over 14 amino acids. Germline values: CDR1 KGHSH, CDR2 LQKENI. Trimming removed 2 bases from V and 5 bases from J, with 10 bases in between. In nucleotides, the CDR3 is TGTGCCAGCTCACCAGGGGCTGGAGATCAGCCCCAGCATTTT. Its translation: CASSPGAGDQPQHF.

For the CDR3, the DNA is TGTGCCAGCAGCTCGGGACAGAGAACCGGGGAGCTGTTTTTT. Translating it yields CASSSGQRTGELFF. The chain uses TRBV7-8 and TRBJ2-2, with 7 bases lining up with TRBD1. J gave up 5 bases and V 4 bases, and 4 bases lay outside the gene matches. Looked up from germline, CDR1 is SGHVS and CDR2 is FQNEAQ. CDR3 length equals 14 residues.

This clone came up once. The genes are TRBV2 and TRBJ1-5, with 9 bases fitting TRBD1. This CDR3 has 13 residues. V lost 6 bases, J lost 9 bases, and 6 bases stayed unmatched. Germline V gives CDR1 SNHLY, CDR2 FYNNEI. The CDR3 region has the DNA TGTGCCAGCAGCTTACAGGGGGCCAGGCCCCAGCATTTT. Its translation is CASSLQGARPQHF.

This chain connects TRBV10-2 to TRBJ2-2; D possibly corresponds to TRBD2 (7 bases). CDR1 and CDR2 (germline): WSHSY, SAAADI. V gave up 2 bases and J gave up 8 bases, with 15 bases separating them. CDR3 length: 15 amino acids. CDR3 residues: CASSERPGGAGELFF. The DNA for the CDR3 is TGCGCCAGCAGTGAGAGGCCTGGGGGGGCTGGGGAGCTGTTTTTT.

This chain joins TRBV5-1 and TRBJ2-7; the D is unclear. V lost 0 bases to trimming and J lost 3 bases, with 10 bases between them. CDR1 and CDR2 (germline): SGHRS, YFSETQ. This CDR3 contains 14 residues. In nucleotides, the CDR3 is TGCGCCAGCAGCTTGGAGAGGAGTTACTACGAGCAGTACTTC. This codes for CASSLERSYYEQYF.

V is TRBV6-5 and J is TRBJ2-3, with D possibly matching TRBD1 (6 bases). This CDR3 comprises 13 residues. The V end lost 5 bases, the J end lost 3 bases, and 9 bases lay between the germline ends. In germline, CDR1 is MNHEY, CDR2 SVGAGI. DNA for the CDR3: TGTGCCAGCAGTAAACAGGGAACAGATACGCAGTATTTT. Its protein is CASSKQGTDTQYF.

The V and J genes are TRBV9 and TRBJ2-3; D possibly corresponds to TRBD2 (6 bases). V was clipped by 7 bases and J by 3 bases, with 18 bases between them. The CDR3 runs 15 residues. Germline-derived CDR1 and CDR2 are SGDLS and YYNGEE. CDR3 coding DNA: TGTGCCAGCGGGATGGGAGGTCTTGGGACAGATACGCAGTATTTT. Its translation is CASGMGGLGTDTQYF.

The chain employs TRBV19 and TRBJ2-7; 8 bases agree with TRBD1. The CDR3 loop spans 14 amino acids. Per germline, CDR1 LNHDA and CDR2 SQIVND (reference sequence). V dropped 7 bases and J dropped 0; count of bases not matched to a gene: 5. CDR3 sequence (DNA): TGTGCCAGTACCCGGACAGGGAGCTCCTACGAGCAGTACTTC. It encodes CASTRTGSSYEQYF.

The genes are TRBV30 and TRBJ1-2, with D unclear. Trimming stripped 1 base from V and 6 bases from J, with 9 bases between. The length of the CDR3 is 12 residues. The germline V gene has CDR1 GTSNPN and CDR2 SVGIG (reference sequence). The CDR3 coding sequence is TGTGCCTGGAGTGATAGCCGTCATGGCTACACCTTC. Its protein product is CAWSDSRHGYTF.

The J gene is TRBJ2-7, the V gene TRBV7-9; possible D gene TRBD1, 5 bases. Germline CDR1 reads SEHNR; CDR2 reads FQNEAQ (reference sequence). This CDR3 contains 15 residues. The germline V and J ends were trimmed by 2 bases and 2 bases, with 13 bases remaining between them. The CDR3 DNA reads TGTGCCAGCAGCTTAAAGTCGACAGTTCCCTACGAGCAGTACTTC. Translated: CASSLKSTVPYEQYF.

This rearrangement joins TRBV27 to TRBJ1-3; 7 positions match TRBD1. Germline V lookup: CDR1 MNHEY, CDR2 SMNVEV (reference sequence). The CDR3 totals 14 residues. Trimming removed 4 bases from V and 2 bases from J; junction bases left unmatched: 2. The CDR3: CASSSGTAGNTIYF. CDR3 bases: TGTGCCAGCAGTTCCGGGACAGCTGGAAACACCATATATTTT.

The chain couples TRBV2 to TRBJ1-5, with D possibly being TRBD1 (6 bases). CDR1 and CDR2 (germline): SNHLY, FYNNEI. The V end was cut by 9 bases, the J end by 1 base, with 10 bases between. The CDR3 runs to 13 residues. This CDR3 is CASRQESNQPQHF. CDR3 coding DNA: TGTGCCAGTCGACAGGAGAGCAATCAGCCCCAGCATTTT.